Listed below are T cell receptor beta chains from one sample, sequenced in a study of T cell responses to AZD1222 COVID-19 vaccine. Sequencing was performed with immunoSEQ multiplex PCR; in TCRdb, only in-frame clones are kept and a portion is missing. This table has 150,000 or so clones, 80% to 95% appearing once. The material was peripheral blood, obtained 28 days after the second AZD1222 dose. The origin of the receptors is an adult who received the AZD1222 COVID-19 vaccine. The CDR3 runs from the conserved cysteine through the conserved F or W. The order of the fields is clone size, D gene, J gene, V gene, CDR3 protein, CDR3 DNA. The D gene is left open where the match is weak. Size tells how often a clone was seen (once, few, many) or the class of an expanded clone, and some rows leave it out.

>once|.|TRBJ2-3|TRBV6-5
CASRASDGELYTQYF
TGTGCCAGCAGGGCCTCAGACGGGGAACTATATACGCAGTATTTT
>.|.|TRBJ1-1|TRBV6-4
CASSYRWGTEAFF
TGTGCCAGCTCCTATAGGTGGGGGACTGAAGCTTTCTTT
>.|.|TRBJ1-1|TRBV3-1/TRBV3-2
CASSQASGGAFF
TGTGCCAGCAGCCAAGCTAGCGGGGGAGCTTTCTTT
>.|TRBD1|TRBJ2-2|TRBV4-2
CASSQVWAGTVNTGELFF
TGTGCCAGCAGCCAAGTTTGGGCCGGGACAGTGAACACCGGGGAGCTGTTTTTT
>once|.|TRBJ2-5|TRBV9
CASSTRRDWQETQYF
TGTGCCAGCAGCACACGCCGGGACTGGCAAGAGACCCAGTACTTC
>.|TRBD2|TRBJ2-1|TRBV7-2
CASSLDLVAGELYNEQFF
TGTGCCAGCAGCTTAGATTTAGTAGCGGGAGAACTCTACAATGAGCAGTTCTTC
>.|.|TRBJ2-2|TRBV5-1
CASSLEPTVGELFF
TGCGCCAGCAGCTTGGAACCGACAGTCGGGGAGCTGTTTTTT
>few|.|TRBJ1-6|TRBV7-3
CASSETRGFRSYNSPLHF
TGTGCCAGCAGCGAAACCCGGGGGTTCAGGTCCTATAATTCACCCCTCCACTTT
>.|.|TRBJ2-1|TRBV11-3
CASSLGANNEQFF
TGTGCCAGCAGCTTAGGGGCAAACAATGAGCAGTTCTTC
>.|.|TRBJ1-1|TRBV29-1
CSSPSAGAARGEAFF
TGCAGCTCCCCTTCGGCAGGGGCCGCTAGAGGTGAAGCTTTCTTT
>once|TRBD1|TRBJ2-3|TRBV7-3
CASSLWTGIGTDTQYF
TGTGCCAGCAGCCTCTGGACAGGGATTGGCACAGATACGCAGTATTTT
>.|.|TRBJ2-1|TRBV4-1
CASSQDRASSYNEQFF
TGCGCCAGCAGCCAAGATAGGGCGAGCTCCTACAATGAGCAGTTCTTC
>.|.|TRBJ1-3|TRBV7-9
CASSYDMGHPGNTIYF
TGTGCCAGCAGCTACGACATGGGGCATCCAGGAAACACCATATATTTT
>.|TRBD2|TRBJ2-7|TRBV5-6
CASSLVGAGASYEQYF
TGTGCCAGCAGCTTGGTTGGAGCGGGGGCCTCCTACGAGCAGTACTTC
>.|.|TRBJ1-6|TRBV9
CASSLREGSPLHF
TGTGCCAGCAGCCTCAGGGAGGGTTCACCCCTCCACTTT
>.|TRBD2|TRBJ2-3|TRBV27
CASSLFASGKYTDTQYF
TGTGCCAGCAGTTTATTTGCTAGCGGGAAGTACACAGATACGCAGTATTTT
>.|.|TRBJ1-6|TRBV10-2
CASSEKREVSPLHF
TGCGCCAGCAGTGAAAAACGGGAGGTTTCACCCCTCCACTTT
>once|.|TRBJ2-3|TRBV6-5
CASTNRDLTDTQYF
TGTGCCAGCACCAACAGGGACCTCACAGATACGCAGTATTTT
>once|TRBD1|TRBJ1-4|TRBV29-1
CSVGATGTNEKLFF
TGCAGCGTTGGGGCGACAGGGACTAATGAAAAACTGTTTTTT
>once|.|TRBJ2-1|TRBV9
CASSALQGRVGEQFF
TGTGCCAGCAGCGCTCTACAGGGGAGGGTCGGTGAGCAGTTCTTC
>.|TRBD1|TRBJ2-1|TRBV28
CASSSNRGFPYNEQFF
TGTGCCAGCAGTTCGAACAGGGGATTCCCCTACAATGAGCAGTTCTTC
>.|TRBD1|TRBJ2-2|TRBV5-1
CASSFGQGGGELFF
TGCGCCAGCAGCTTCGGACAGGGAGGCGGGGAGCTGTTTTTT
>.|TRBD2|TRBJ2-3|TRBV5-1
CASSLRGTSGDTQYF
TGCGCCAGCAGCCTTAGAGGGACTAGCGGGGATACGCAGTATTTT
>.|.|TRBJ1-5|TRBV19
CASSIMEDRGFQPQHF
TGTGCCAGTAGTATAATGGAGGATAGGGGGTTTCAGCCCCAGCATTTT
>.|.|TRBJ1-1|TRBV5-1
CASSENTEAFF
TGCGCCAGCAGCGAGAACACTGAAGCTTTCTTT
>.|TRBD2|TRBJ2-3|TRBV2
CASSDTAGGGSLADTQYF
TGTGCCAGCAGTGATACAGCGGGGGGCGGATCGTTGGCAGATACGCAGTATTTT
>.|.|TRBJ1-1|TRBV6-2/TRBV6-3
CASSYTPEATEAFF
TGTGCCAGCAGTTACACCCCAGAAGCCACTGAAGCTTTCTTT
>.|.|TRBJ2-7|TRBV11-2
CASKTGYEQYF
TGTGCCAGCAAAACGGGGTACGAGCAGTACTTC
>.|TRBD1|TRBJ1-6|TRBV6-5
CASSYGTGSPLHF
TGTGCCAGCAGTTACGGGACAGGATCACCCCTCCACTTT
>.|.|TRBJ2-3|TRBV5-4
CASSPTSTDTQYF
TGTGCCAGCAGCCCGACTAGCACAGATACGCAGTATTTT
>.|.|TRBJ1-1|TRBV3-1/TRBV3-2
CASSQVGAGTFMNTEAFF
TGTGCCAGCAGCCAAGTTGGGGCCGGCACCTTCATGAACACTGAAGCTTTCTTT
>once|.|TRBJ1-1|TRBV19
CASTTTGNTEAFF
TGTGCCAGTACCACAACAGGGAACACTGAAGCTTTCTTT
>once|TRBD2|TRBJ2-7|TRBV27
CASSSREGGPYEQYF
TGTGCCAGCAGTTCAAGAGAGGGAGGGCCCTACGAGCAGTACTTC
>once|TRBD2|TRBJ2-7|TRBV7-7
CASSVDAGGRYEQYF
TGTGCCAGCAGCGTGGACGCGGGAGGGAGGTACGAGCAGTACTTC
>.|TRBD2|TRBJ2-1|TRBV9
CASTRLAGDYNEQFF
TGTGCCAGCACCCGACTAGCGGGAGATTACAATGAGCAGTTCTTC
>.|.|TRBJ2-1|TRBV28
CASTEFEQFF
TGTGCCAGCACCGAGTTTGAGCAGTTCTTC
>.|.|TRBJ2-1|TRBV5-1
CASSLGDNNEQFF
TGCGCCAGCAGCTTGGGAGATAACAATGAGCAGTTCTTC
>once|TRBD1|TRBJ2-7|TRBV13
CASSGDRGPYEQYF
TGTGCCAGCAGCGGGGACAGGGGGCCCTACGAGCAGTACTTC
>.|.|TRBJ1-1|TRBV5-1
CASSLGGAENTEAFF
TGCGCCAGCAGCTTGGGAGGAGCGGAGAACACTGAAGCTTTCTTT
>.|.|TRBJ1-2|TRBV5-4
CASSLKGGVVGGYTF
TGTGCCAGCAGCTTGAAAGGAGGGGTGGTGGGAGGCTACACCTTC
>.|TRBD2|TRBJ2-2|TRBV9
CASMGLAERELFF
TGTGCCAGCATGGGACTAGCGGAAAGAGAGCTGTTTTTT
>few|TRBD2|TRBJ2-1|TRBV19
CASRWTSGTFNEQFF
TGTGCCAGTAGATGGACTAGCGGGACGTTCAATGAGCAGTTCTTC
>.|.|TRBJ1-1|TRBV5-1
CASSTGYTEAFF
TGCGCCAGCAGCACAGGGTACACTGAAGCTTTCTTT
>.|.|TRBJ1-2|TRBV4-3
CASSQAEGHTNYGYTF
TGCGCCAGCAGCCAGGCGGAGGGGCATACTAACTATGGCTACACCTTC
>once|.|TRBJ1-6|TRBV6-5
CASSYSVEGSPLHF
TGTGCCAGCAGTTACTCGGTAGAGGGTTCACCCCTCCACTTT
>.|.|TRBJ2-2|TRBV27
CASSSLTGELFF
TGTGCCAGCAGTTCACTCACCGGGGAGCTGTTTTTT
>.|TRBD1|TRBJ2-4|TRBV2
CASGRPPGQGAGAKNIQYF
TGTGCCAGCGGCCGACCACCGGGACAGGGGGCAGGGGCCAAAAACATTCAGTACTTC
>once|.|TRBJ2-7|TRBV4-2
CASSPGGGTYEQYF
TGTGCCAGCAGTCCCGGAGGGGGGACCTACGAGCAGTACTTC
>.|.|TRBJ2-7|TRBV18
CASSPSDRAYEQYF
TGTGCCAGCTCACCTTCCGACAGAGCCTACGAGCAGTACTTC
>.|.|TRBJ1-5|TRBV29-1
CSVGEGNQPQHF
TGCAGCGTTGGAGAGGGGAATCAGCCCCAGCATTTT
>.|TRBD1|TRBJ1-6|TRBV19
CASTYRGDLNSPLHF
TGTGCCAGTACTTACAGGGGGGACTTGAATTCACCCCTCCACTTT
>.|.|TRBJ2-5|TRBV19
CASSIGPGTFQETQYF
TGTGCCAGTAGTATAGGACCGGGCACCTTCCAAGAGACCCAGTACTTC
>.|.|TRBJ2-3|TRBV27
CASSLSADTQYF
TGTGCCAGCAGTCTTTCCGCAGATACGCAGTATTTT
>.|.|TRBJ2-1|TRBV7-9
CASSLASRDEQFF
TGTGCCAGCAGCTTAGCGAGCAGGGATGAGCAGTTCTTC
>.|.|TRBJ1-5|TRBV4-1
CASSQERTGNQPQHF
TGCGCCAGCAGCCAAGAACGGACAGGCAATCAGCCCCAGCATTTT
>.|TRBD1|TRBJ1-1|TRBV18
CASSPRQGLVSAEAFF
TGTGCCAGCTCTCCGAGACAGGGGTTGGTTAGCGCTGAAGCTTTCTTT
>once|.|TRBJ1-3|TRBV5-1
CASSRGRGSVRNTIYF
TGCGCCAGCAGCAGGGGTCGGGGCTCCGTCCGAAACACCATATATTTT
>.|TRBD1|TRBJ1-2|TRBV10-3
CAISEQGAHGYTF
TGTGCCATCAGTGAACAGGGGGCTCATGGCTACACCTTC
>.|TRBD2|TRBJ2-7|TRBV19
CASSTTSGGPYEQYF
TGTGCCAGTTCGACTACTAGCGGGGGGCCCTACGAGCAGTACTTC